This T cell receptor beta chain emerged from a study of blood T cell repertoires in COVID-19. Study details: Italy, Spain and the United States were the sources of the convalescent and acute COVID-19 samples. T cells, B-cell-depleted T cells, or PBMCs supplied cDNA or gDNA.

This clone showed up just once. Per the authors' pipeline: The authors estimated nucleated cell counts from reference gene primer amplification. Produced via immunoSEQ multiplex PCR; TCRdb's table is partial and in-frame only. For V, J and clone size, that table is used; D and trimming come from the DNA. The sample lists about 98,000 clones; approximately 81% were seen once. CDR1 SGHDN and CDR2 FVKESK come from the germline V gene. V lost 3 bases, J lost 4 bases, and 5 bases stayed unmatched. This CDR3 spans 14 amino acids. Specimen: peripheral blood. The TCR sequence derives from a man in his sixties with acute or convalescent COVID-19. The J gene is TRBJ1-2, the V gene TRBV14; 7 bases map to TRBD1. CDR3 amino acids: CASSHDRVIYGYTF. In DNA form, the CDR3 reads TGTGCCAGCAGCCACGACAGGGTGATCTATGGCTACACCTTC.